The 11 T cell receptor beta chains below all came from one sample that was sequenced in a study of cytomegalovirus exposure and HLA in healthy donors. The primer mix had 60 Vbeta and 13 Jbeta primers. Sequenced by immunoSEQ multiplex PCR; TCRdb stores in-frame clones only, minus some. The table shows some 120,000 clones, with around three quarters occurring only once. The sample comprised PBMCs. These receptors were taken from a human donor in good health.

The chain links TRBV7-9 to TRBJ2-7; 10 bases fit TRBD2. J was trimmed by 1 base and V by 4 bases; bases with no gene match: 7. Germline lookup yields CDR1 SEHNR and CDR2 FQNEAQ (reference sequence). The CDR3 is 16 residues long. CDR3 in amino acids: CASSSLGTSASYEQYF. The CDR3 DNA sequence: TGTGCCAGCAGCTCCCTAGGGACTAGCGCGTCCTACGAGCAGTACTTC.

In nucleotides, the CDR3 is TGTGCCAGCAGTGGGACAGTAAGTGGCTACACCTTC. It codes for CASSGTVSGYTF. The chain joins TRBV2 to TRBJ1-2; perhaps TRBD1 as D (6 bases). V was shortened by 4 bases and J by 7 bases, with 10 bases between the two germline ends. The CDR3 is 12 amino acids. Looked up from germline, CDR1 is SNHLY and CDR2 is FYNNEI.

This clone has a single count. The genes are TRBV7-9 and TRBJ2-6, with D maybe TRBD1 (5 bases). The CDR3 is 15 amino acids. From germline, CDR1 is SEHNR and CDR2 FQNEAQ (reference sequence). Trimming removed 3 bases from V and 1 base from J, with 7 bases in between. CDR3 nucleotides: TGTGCCAGCAGCTTTTCAGGGTCTGGGGCCAACGTCCTGACTTTC. Its protein product is CASSFSGSGANVLTF.

This chain's CDR3 is CASREDYNSPLHF. CDR3 coding DNA: TGTGCCAGCCGAGAGGACTATAATTCACCCCTCCACTTT. The V call is TRBV28, the J call TRBJ1-6; D is undetermined. The CDR3 length is 13 residues. Looked up from germline, CDR1 is MDHEN and CDR2 is SYDVKM. Trimming took 8 bases from V and 3 from J, leaving 8 bases between them.

V is TRBV19 and J is TRBJ1-4, with 7 bases aligning to TRBD1. V was pared by 5 bases and J by 8 bases, with 14 bases of the junction left unmatched. This CDR3 is built from 16 residues. The germline CDR1 and CDR2 sequences are LNHDA and SQIVND (reference sequence). The CDR3 coding sequence is TGTGCCAGTAGTCCCGGACGGGACAGCTGGGGGGAAAAACTGTTTTTT. Translating gives CASSPGRDSWGEKLFF.

This clone was counted only a few times. The chain carries TRBV6-5 and TRBJ1-6; maybe TRBD1 (5 bases). Germline V gene data show CDR1 as MNHEY and CDR2 as SVGAGI. The germline V and J ends were trimmed by 7 bases and 7 bases, with 11 bases remaining between them. The CDR3 runs 13 residues. CDR3 DNA sequence: TGTGCCAGCACAAGGGCAGGGAATTCACCCCTCCACTTT. This sequence encodes CASTRAGNSPLHF.

The chain is built from TRBV19 and TRBJ2-2, with 10 bases lining up with TRBD1. CDR3 length: 15 amino acids. Looked up from germline, CDR1 is LNHDA and CDR2 is SQIVND (reference sequence). V shed 6 bases and J 4 bases; nucleotides not matched to a gene: 5. CDR3: CASRPGQGSTGELFF. For the CDR3, the DNA is TGTGCCAGTAGACCGGGACAGGGGTCCACCGGGGAGCTGTTTTTT.

The V gene is TRBV6-1, the J gene TRBJ1-2, with 10 bases matching TRBD1. Germline-derived CDR1 and CDR2 are MNHNS and SASEGT. The CDR3 is made up of 16 amino acids. J gave up 5 bases and V 1 base, and 7 bases lay outside the gene matches. As DNA, the CDR3 is TGTGCCAGCAGTGAAGTCGTGACAGGGGGCTTTTATGGCTACACCTTC. Protein sequence: CASSEVVTGGFYGYTF.

This chain uses TRBV2 with TRBJ1-5; TRBD1 might be the D (5 bases). The CDR3 runs 14 residues. V lost 7 bases and J 6 bases, leaving 16 bases between the germline ends. Germline V gene data show CDR1 as SNHLY and CDR2 as FYNNEI. CDR3 sequence (DNA): TGTGCCAGCATGGAGGGTACAGGTGGTCAGCCCCAGCATTTT. It encodes CASMEGTGGQPQHF.

The chain's CDR3 is CASSDTDTPLGYTF. The CDR3 region has the DNA TGCGCCAGCAGTGACACAGACACCCCTCTAGGCTACACCTTC. V and J are TRBV10-1 and TRBJ1-2; D call uncertain. This CDR3 has 14 residues. V dropped 3 bases and J dropped 8 bases, with 16 bases sitting between them. Per the germline V gene, CDR1 is WNHNN and CDR2 is SYGVQD (reference sequence).

This clone was detected a few times. This chain joins TRBV7-7 and TRBJ2-1, with a tentative D call TRBD2 (6 bases). This CDR3 contains 15 residues. Looked up from germline, CDR1 is SSHAT and CDR2 is FNYEAQ (reference sequence). V was pared by 1 base and J by 0 bases, with 7 bases between. CDR3 DNA sequence: TGTGCCAGCAGCTTAGACGGGAGCTCCTACAATGAGCAGTTCTTC. It translates to CASSLDGSSYNEQFF.